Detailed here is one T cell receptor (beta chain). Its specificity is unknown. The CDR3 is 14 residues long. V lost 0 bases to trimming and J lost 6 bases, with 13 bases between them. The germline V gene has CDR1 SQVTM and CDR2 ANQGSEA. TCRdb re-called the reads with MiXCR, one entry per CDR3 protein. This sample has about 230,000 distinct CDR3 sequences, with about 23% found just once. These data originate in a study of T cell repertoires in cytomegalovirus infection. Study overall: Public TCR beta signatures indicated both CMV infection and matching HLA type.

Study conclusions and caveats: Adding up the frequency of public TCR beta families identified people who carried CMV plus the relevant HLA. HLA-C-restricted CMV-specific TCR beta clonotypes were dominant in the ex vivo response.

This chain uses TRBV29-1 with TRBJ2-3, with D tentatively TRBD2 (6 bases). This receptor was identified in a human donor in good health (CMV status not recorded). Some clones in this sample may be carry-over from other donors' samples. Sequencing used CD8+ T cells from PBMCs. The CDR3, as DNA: TGCAGCGTTGAAGAGGGGGGAACGACGGATACGCAGTATTTT. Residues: CSVEEGGTTDTQYF.